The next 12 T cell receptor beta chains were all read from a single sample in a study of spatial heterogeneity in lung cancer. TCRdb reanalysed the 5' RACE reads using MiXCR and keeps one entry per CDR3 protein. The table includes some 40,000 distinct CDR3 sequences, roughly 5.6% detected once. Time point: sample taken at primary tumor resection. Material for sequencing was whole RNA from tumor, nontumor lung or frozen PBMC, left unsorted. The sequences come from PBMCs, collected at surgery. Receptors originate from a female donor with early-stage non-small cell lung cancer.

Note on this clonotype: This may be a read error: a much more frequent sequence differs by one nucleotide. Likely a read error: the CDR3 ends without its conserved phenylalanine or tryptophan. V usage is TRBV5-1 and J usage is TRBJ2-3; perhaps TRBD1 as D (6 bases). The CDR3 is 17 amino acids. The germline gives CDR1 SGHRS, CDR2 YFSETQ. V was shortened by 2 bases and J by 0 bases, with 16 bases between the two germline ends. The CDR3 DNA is TGCGCCAGCAGCTTCTCTTTACAGGGTCCTAGCACAGATACGCAGTATTCT. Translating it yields CASSFSLQGPSTDTQYS.

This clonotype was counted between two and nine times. The CDR3, as DNA: TGTGCCAGCAGCCCCGCTAGGAGACAAGAGACCCAGTACTTC. This codes for CASSPARRQETQYF. This sequence joins TRBV7-2 and TRBJ2-5; D is ambiguous. The CDR3 has 14 amino acids. CDR1 and CDR2 (germline): SGHTA, FQGNSA. The germline V and J ends were trimmed by 5 bases and 2 bases, with 12 bases remaining between them.

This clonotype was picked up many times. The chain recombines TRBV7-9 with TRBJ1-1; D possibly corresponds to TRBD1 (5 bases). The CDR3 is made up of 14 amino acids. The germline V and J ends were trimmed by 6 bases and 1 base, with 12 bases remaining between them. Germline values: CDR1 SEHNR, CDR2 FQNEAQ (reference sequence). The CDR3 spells CASSYRQGNTEAFF. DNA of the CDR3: TGTGCCAGCAGTTATAGGCAGGGGAACACTGAAGCTTTCTTT. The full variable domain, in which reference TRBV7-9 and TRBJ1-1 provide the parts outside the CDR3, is DTGVSQNPRHKITKRGQNVTFRCDPISEHNRLYWYRQTLGQGPEFLTYFQNEAQLEKSRLLSDRFSAERPKGSFSTLEIQRTEQGDSAMYLCASSYRQGNTEAFFGQGTRLTVV.

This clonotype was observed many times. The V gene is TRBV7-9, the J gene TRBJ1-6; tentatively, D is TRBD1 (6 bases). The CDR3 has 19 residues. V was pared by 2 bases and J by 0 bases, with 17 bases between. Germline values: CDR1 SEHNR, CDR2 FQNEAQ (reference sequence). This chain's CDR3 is CASSLTGIGSPSYNSPLHF. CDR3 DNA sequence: TGTGCCAGCAGCTTAACAGGGATCGGATCCCCCTCCTATAATTCACCCCTCCACTTT.

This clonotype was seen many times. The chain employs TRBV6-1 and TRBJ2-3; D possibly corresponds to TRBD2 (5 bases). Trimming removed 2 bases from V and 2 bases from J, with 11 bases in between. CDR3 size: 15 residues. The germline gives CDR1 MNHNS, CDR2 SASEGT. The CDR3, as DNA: TGTGCCAGCAGTGAACTTCGGGGAGTCACAGATACGCAGTATTTT. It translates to CASSELRGVTDTQYF.

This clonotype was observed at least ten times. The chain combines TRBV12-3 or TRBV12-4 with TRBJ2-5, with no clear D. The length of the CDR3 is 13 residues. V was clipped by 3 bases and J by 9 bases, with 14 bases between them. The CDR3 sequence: CASSLGTPRAQYF. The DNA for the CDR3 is TGTGCCAGCAGTTTGGGCACCCCAAGGGCCCAGTACTTC.

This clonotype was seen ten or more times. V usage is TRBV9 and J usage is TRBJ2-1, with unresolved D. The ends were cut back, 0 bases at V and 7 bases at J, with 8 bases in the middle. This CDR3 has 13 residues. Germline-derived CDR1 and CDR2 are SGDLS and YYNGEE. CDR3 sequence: CASSVEARNEQFF. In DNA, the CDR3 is TGTGCCAGCAGCGTAGAAGCGAGGAATGAGCAGTTCTTC.

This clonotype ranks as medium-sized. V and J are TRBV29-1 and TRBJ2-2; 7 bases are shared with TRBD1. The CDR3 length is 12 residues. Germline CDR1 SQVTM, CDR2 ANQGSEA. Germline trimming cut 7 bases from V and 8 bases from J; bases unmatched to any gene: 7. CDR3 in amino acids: CSALTGSGELFF. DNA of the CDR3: TGCAGCGCCTTGACAGGGTCTGGGGAGCTGTTTTTT.

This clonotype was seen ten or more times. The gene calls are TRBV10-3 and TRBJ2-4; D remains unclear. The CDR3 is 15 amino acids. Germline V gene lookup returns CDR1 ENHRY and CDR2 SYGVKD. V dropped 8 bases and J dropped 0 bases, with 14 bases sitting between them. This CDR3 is CAISEERLAKNIQYF. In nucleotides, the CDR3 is TGTGCCATCTCCGAGGAGAGGTTAGCCAAAAACATTCAGTACTTC.

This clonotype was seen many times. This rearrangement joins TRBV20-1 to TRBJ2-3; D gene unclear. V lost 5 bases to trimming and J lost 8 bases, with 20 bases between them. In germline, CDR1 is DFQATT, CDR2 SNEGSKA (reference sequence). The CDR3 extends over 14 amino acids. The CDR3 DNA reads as TGCAGTGCTCCCCCGTGGTCGACCTTTGGTACGCAGTATTTT. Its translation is CSAPPWSTFGTQYF.

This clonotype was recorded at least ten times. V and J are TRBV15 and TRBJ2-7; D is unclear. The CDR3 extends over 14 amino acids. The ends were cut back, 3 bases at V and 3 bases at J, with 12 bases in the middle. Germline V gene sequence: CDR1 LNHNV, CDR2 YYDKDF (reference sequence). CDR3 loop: CATSRIDGIYEQYF. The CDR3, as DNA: TGTGCCACCAGCAGGATAGACGGAATCTACGAGCAGTACTTC. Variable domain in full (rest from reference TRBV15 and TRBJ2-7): DAMVIQNPRYQVTQFGKPVTLSCSQTLNHNVMYWYQQKSSQAPKLLFHYYDKDFNNEADTPDNFQSRRPNTSFCFLDIRSPGLGDTAMYLCATSRIDGIYEQYFGPGTRLTVT.

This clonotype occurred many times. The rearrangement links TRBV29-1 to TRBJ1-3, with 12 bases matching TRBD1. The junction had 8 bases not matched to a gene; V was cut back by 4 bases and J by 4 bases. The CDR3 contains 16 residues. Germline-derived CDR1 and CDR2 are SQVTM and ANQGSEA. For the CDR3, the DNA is TGCAGCGTTGGCGCTGGGACAGGGGGCGCCGGAAACACCATATATTTT. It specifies CSVGAGTGGAGNTIYF. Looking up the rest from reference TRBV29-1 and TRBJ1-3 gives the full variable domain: SAVISQKPSRDICQRGTSLTIQCQVDSQVTMMFWYRQQPGQSLTLIATANQGSEATYESGFVIDKFPISRPNLTFSTLTVSNMSPEDSSIYLCSVGAGTGGAGNTIYFGEGSWLTVV.